In this sample, the clone carrying this T cell receptor beta chain turned up many times. Its matching antigen is unknown. TCRdb reanalysed the RACE reads using MiXCR and keeps one entry per CDR3 protein. Seen here are approximately 320,000 distinct CDR3 sequences, around 5.5% observed once, and the top ten hold about 8.2%. The data were taken from a study of human T cells and chemical hapten exposure. Study findings and constraints: There was alopecia in the donors, so their immune response may differ from that of healthy people.

Trimming removed 0 bases from V and 1 base from J, with 10 bases in between. Per the germline V gene, CDR1 is SGHRS and CDR2 is YFSETQ. The CDR3 totals 15 residues. Noted time point: pre-sensitization, week 0. Described treatment: therapeutic diphenylcyclopropenone sensitization with weekly scalp DPC. The chain has TRBV5-1 and TRBJ1-1; possible D gene TRBD1, 5 bases. This sequence was found in a woman under 30 with alopecia areata. Some clones in this sample may be carry-over from other donors' samples. The specimen was whole blood, collected in connection with sensitization to the hapten diphenylcyclopropenone (DPC). The CDR3 loop reads CASSLGDRENTEAFF. The DNA for the CDR3 is TGCGCCAGCAGCTTGGGGGACCGAGAGAACACTGAAGCTTTCTTT.